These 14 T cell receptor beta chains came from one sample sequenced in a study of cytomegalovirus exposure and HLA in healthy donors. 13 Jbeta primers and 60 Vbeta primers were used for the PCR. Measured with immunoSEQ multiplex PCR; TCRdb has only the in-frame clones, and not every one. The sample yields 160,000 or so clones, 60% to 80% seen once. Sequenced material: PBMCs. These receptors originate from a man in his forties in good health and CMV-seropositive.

CDR3 in amino acids: CASSFYLAGGEKLFF. Here the CDR3 DNA reads TGTGCCAGCAGTTTTTACCTGGCAGGGGGGGAAAAACTGTTTTTT. The gene calls are TRBV28 and TRBJ1-4; 7 bases map to TRBD1. Losses at the gene ends were 3 bases for V and 8 bases for J; bases not matched to a gene: 9. The CDR3 length is 15 residues. The germline V gene encodes CDR1 MDHEN and CDR2 SYDVKM.

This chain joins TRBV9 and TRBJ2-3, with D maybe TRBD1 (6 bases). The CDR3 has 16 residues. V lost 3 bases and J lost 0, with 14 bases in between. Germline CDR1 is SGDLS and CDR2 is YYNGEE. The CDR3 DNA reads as TGTGCCAGCAGCGCCGAACAGGGATGGAGCACAGATACGCAGTATTTT. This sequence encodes CASSAEQGWSTDTQYF.

CDR3 residues: CASSPSGGRETQYF. The CDR3 bases are TGTGCCAGCTCACCATCCGGGGGTAGGGAGACCCAGTACTTC. V gene TRBV18 combines with J gene TRBJ2-5; D perhaps matches TRBD2 (6 bases). CDR3 length equals 14 residues. The germline gives CDR1 KGHSH, CDR2 LQKENI. The V gene lost 2 bases and the J gene lost 5 bases, with 12 bases spanning the gap. The full variable domain, its missing parts supplied by reference TRBV18 and TRBJ2-5, is NAGVMQNPRHLVRRRGQEARLRCSPMKGHSHVYWYRQLPEEGLKFMVYLQKENIIDESGMPKERFSAEFPKEGPSILRIQQVVRGDSAAYFCASSPSGGRETQYFGPGTRLLVL.

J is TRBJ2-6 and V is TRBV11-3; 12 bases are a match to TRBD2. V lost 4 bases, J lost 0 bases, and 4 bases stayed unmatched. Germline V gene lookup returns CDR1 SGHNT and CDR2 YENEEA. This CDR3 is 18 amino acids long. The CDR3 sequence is CASSSPTSGSSGANVLTF. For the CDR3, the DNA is TGTGCCAGCAGCTCGCCGACTAGCGGGAGCTCTGGGGCCAACGTCCTGACTTTC. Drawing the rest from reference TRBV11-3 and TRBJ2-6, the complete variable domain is EAGVVQSPRYKIIEKKQPVAFWCNPISGHNTLYWYLQNLGQGPELLIRYENEEAVDDSQLPKDRFSAERLKGVDSTLKIQPAELGDSAVYLCASSSPTSGSSGANVLTFGAGSRLTVL.

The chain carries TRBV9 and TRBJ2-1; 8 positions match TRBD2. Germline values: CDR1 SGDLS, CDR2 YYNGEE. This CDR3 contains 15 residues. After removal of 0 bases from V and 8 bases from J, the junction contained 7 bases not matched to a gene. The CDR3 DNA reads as TGTGCCAGCAGCGTAGCGGGAGGGCCCCGGGATGAGCAGTTCTTC. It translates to CASSVAGGPRDEQFF.

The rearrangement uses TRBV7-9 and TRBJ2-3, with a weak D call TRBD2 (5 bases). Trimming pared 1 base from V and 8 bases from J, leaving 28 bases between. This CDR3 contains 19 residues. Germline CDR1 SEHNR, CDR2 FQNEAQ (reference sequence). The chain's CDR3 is CASSLGRGSVSPLVGTQYF. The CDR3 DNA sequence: TGTGCCAGCAGCTTAGGCCGGGGTAGCGTGAGTCCATTGGTCGGTACGCAGTATTTT. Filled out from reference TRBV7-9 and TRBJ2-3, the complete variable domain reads DTGVSQNPRHKITKRGQNVTFRCDPISEHNRLYWYRQTLGQGPEFLTYFQNEAQLEKSRLLSDRFSAERPKGSFSTLEIQRTEQGDSAMYLCASSLGRGSVSPLVGTQYFGPGTRLTVL.

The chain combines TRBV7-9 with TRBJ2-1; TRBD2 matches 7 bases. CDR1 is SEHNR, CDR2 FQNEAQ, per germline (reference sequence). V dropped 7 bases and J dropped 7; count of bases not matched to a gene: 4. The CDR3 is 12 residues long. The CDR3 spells CASTGGGNEQFF. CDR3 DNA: TGTGCCAGCACTGGGGGGGGTAATGAGCAGTTCTTC.

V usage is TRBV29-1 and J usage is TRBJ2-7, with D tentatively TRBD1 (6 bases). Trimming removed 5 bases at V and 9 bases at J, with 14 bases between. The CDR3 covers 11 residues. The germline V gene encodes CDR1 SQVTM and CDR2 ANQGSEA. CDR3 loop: CSVRQAPRQYF. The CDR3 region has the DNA TGCAGCGTTAGACAGGCTCCTCGGCAGTACTTC.

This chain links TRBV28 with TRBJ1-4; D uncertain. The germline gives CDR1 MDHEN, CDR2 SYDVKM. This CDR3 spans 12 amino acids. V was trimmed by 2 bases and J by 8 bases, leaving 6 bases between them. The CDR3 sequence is CASSLGREKLFF. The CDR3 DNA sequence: TGTGCCAGCAGTTTAGGGAGGGAAAAACTGTTTTTT.

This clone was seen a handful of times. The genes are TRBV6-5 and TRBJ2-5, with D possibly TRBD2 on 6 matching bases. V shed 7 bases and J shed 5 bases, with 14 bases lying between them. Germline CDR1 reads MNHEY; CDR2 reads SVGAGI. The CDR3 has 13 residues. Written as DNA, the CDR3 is TGTGCCAGCACCCCCGGGGGTTGGGAGACCCAGTACTTC. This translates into CASTPGGWETQYF.

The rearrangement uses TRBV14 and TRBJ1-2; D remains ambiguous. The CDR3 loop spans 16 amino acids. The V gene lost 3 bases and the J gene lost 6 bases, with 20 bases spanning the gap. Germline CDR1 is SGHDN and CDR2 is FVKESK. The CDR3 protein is CASSQTGIGPLDGYTF. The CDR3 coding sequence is TGTGCCAGCAGCCAGACCGGGATAGGGCCTTTGGATGGCTACACCTTC.

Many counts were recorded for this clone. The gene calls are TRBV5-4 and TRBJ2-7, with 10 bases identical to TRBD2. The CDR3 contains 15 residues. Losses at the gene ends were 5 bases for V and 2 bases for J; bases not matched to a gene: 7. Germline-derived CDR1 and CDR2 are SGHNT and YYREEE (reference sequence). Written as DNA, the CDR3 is TGTGCCAGCAGGCTCGAACTAGCGGGACCCTACGAGCAGTACTTC. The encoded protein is CASRLELAGPYEQYF.

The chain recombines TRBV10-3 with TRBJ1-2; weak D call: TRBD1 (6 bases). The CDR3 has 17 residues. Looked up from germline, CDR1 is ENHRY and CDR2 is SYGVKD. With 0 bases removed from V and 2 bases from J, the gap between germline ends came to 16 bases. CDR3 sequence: CAISESIQGHQNYGYTF. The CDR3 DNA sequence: TGTGCCATCAGTGAGTCCATACAGGGACACCAAAACTATGGCTACACCTTC.

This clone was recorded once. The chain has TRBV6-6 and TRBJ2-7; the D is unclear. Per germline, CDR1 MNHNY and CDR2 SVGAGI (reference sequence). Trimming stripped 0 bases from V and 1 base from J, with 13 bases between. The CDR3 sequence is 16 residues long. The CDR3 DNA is TGTGCCAGCAGTTACTCGAGCATTGCAGCGTCCTACGAGCAGTACTTC. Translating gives CASSYSSIAASYEQYF.